The clone carrying this T cell receptor beta chain was seen more than once but under ten times. Separate cDNA molecules each had unique molecular identifiers attached to them. Via MiXCR, TCRdb re-called the 5' RACE reads, giving one row per CDR3 protein. The table has about 64,000 distinct CDR3 sequences, about 10% seen once. After removal of 4 bases from V and 1 base from J, the junction contained 7 bases not matched to a gene. Germline V gives CDR1 LNHDA, CDR2 SQIVND (reference sequence). The CDR3 has 16 amino acids. This sample is part of a study of early T cells in non-severe SARS-CoV-2 infection.

The material was whole blood, obtained at baseline. This clonotype was sampled from an adult who was a healthcare worker with PCR-confirmed SARS-CoV-2 infection or an uninfected control (not recorded which). The V gene is TRBV19, the J gene TRBJ1-5, with 7 bases aligning to TRBD1. The CDR3 protein is CASSTSGGWSNQPQHF. The CDR3 bases are TGTGCCAGTAGTACCTCAGGGGGGTGGAGCAATCAGCCCCAGCATTTT.